Below, one T cell receptor beta chain is given with its context. Its specificity is unknown. Several immunoSEQ 96-well plates shared each subset's DNA, each plate a replicate. Only in-frame clones appear in the TCRdb table, and some are missing; sequencing was by immunoSEQ multiplex PCR. The sample contains a few hundred thousand clones, roughly 95% of which appear only once. This sample was included in a study of shared clonotypes between healthy human individuals. Trimming cost V 10 bases and J 2 bases, with 9 bases left between them. Germline loops: CDR1 LNHDA, CDR2 SQIVND (reference sequence). The CDR3 is 11 amino acids. CD8 cells regarded as naive lacked CD45RO, were positively chosen for CCR7, and omitted terminally differentiated effector memory CD45RA+ cells. The study, taken as a whole, reports: Relative to memory subsets, naive subsets generally showed larger estimated richness. Sampling included only blood; tissue repertoires likely differ.

Sequencing used naive CD8+ T cells sorted from blood. The genes are TRBV19 and TRBJ2-7, with D possibly called TRBD1 or TRBD2 (5 bases each). The sequence derives from a woman in her 30s in good health. CDR3 protein: CATRGPYEQYF. CDR3 DNA sequence: TGTGCCACCCGGGGACCCTACGAGCAGTACTTC. Filled out from reference TRBV19 and TRBJ2-7, the complete variable domain reads DGGITQSPKYLFRKEGQNVTLSCEQNLNHDAMYWYRQDPGQGLRLIYYSQIVNDFQKGDIAEGYSVSREKKESFPLTVTSAQKNPTAFYLCATRGPYEQYFGPGTRLTVT.